This T cell receptor (beta chain) appears in the sequencing data of a study of regulatory T cells in long-lasting Graves disease. This clonotype was found many times. Antigen unknown. Trimming stripped 4 bases from V and 6 bases from J, with 13 bases between. Germline V gene data show CDR1 as MGHRA and CDR2 as YSYEKL. CDR3 length: 14 amino acids. The time point here: newly diagnosed GD, antithyroid drugs for less than 3 months. From RNA extracted from PBMCs, the TCR library was made. Arm-PCR of CDR3 regions with iRepertoire HTBI primers generated TCR beta libraries. Each CDR3 protein is one row after TCRdb ran MiXCR on the multiplex PCR reads. The sample consists of a few hundred thousand distinct CDR3 sequences, roughly 19% of them appearing once. Study findings and constraints: TCR diversity was lower in persistent Graves' patients than in newly diagnosed ones.

A further study also used this sample, focusing on T cells in Graves' hyperthyroidism and ophthalmopathy. That study adds: Most clonotypes expanded in thyroid above 0.001 were likewise present in blood.

J is TRBJ1-5 and V is TRBV4-1; D is perhaps TRBD1 (5 bases). Source: peripheral blood mononuclear cells (PBMCs), taken at new diagnosis, from a patient treated with antithyroid drugs. This clonotype originated in a woman in her 30s with Graves disease. As DNA, the CDR3 is TGCGCCAGCAGCCCCGACAGCTTCCCTCAGCCCCAGCATTTT. Residues: CASSPDSFPQPQHF.